The 7 T cell receptor beta chains in this list originate from one sample, sequenced in a study of CD8 T cells in ankylosing spondylitis (dated by TCRdb to 2016 to 2017). Libraries were prepared through 5' RACE. TCRdb names Illumina HiSeq 2500 as the instrument used. TCRdb reanalyzed the raw reads on its own, using fastp at Q25 for trimming and MiXCR for clone calling, and kept in-frame beta chains. Rows merge per CDR3 protein into single entries with the most common DNA and genes. The sample table contains some 180,000 distinct CDR3 sequences; only one count was recorded for roughly 20% of them. Around 4.7% of the sample is in the top ten clones. The sequenced sample consisted of blood, either unsorted or a sorted T cell fraction (not recorded which). The receptors come from a male donor between 10 and 30 years old with ankylosing spondylitis or in good health (not recorded which). Donor details come from another sample of the same person, matched by shared clones.

The sample holds many counts of this clonotype. This chain uses TRBV4-1 with TRBJ2-5; D gene unclear. The V end was cut by 1 base, the J end by 1 base, with 4 bases between. The V gene's germline CDR1 is MGHRA and CDR2 YSYEKL. This CDR3 is 13 amino acids long. This CDR3 reads CASSQVIQETQYF. In DNA, the CDR3 is TGCGCCAGCAGCCAAGTTATCCAAGAGACCCAGTACTTC.

In this sample, this clonotype turned up many times. This sequence joins TRBV13 and TRBJ2-7; D unclear. Trimming took off 1 base at V and 5 bases at J, with 9 bases between the two ends. Germline V CDR1 and CDR2: PRHDT, FYEKMQ (reference sequence). The CDR3 consists of 13 residues. Written as DNA, the CDR3 is TGTGCCAGCAGCTTAGAAGGAGCGAACGAGCAGTACTTC. It specifies CASSLEGANEQYF.

This clonotype was observed at least ten times. The chain joins TRBV5-1 to TRBJ2-3; no reliable D call. Germline loops: CDR1 SGHRS, CDR2 YFSETQ. This CDR3 region has 14 residues. Trimming left V 0 bases short and J 6 bases short, with 11 bases between. CDR3 DNA sequence: TGCGCCAGCAGCTTGGCCTTGTCGGAGGATACGCAGTATTTT. Translation: CASSLALSEDTQYF. Variable domain in full (rest from reference TRBV5-1 and TRBJ2-3): KAGVTQTPRYLIKTRGQQVTLSCSPISGHRSVSWYQQTPGQGLQFLFEYFSETQRNKGNFPGRFSGRQFSNSRSEMNVSTLELGDSALYLCASSLALSEDTQYFGPGTRLTVL.

The chain has TRBV5-1 and TRBJ2-5; 7 bases match TRBD2. Trimming took 4 bases from V and 5 from J; bases not matched to a gene: 8. CDR3 length equals 14 residues. Germline V gives CDR1 SGHRS, CDR2 YFSETQ. Here the CDR3 reads CASSLWEGPETQYF. The CDR3 nucleotides are TGCGCCAGCAGCCTTTGGGAGGGGCCGGAGACCCAGTACTTC.

This rearrangement joins TRBV6-5 to TRBJ1-1, with 9 positions matching TRBD1. The CDR3 runs to 16 residues. CDR1 is MNHEY, CDR2 SVGAGI, per germline. Trimming at V came to 4 bases and at J to 6 bases, leaving 12 bases not matched to a gene. Here the CDR3 reads CASSLLPGQGSPEAFF. DNA for the CDR3: TGTGCCAGCAGTTTGCTTCCGGGACAGGGAAGCCCTGAAGCTTTCTTT.

The chain combines TRBV7-9 with TRBJ2-7; D is undetermined. Trimming shortened V by 3 bases and J by 5 bases, and 14 bases separated the two germline ends. The CDR3 is 14 amino acids. Germline CDR1 and CDR2: SEHNR and FQNEAQ (reference sequence). The CDR3 bases are TGTGCCAGCAGCTTGGGTTCGGCGAAGGACGAGCAGTACTTC. Translation: CASSLGSAKDEQYF. The complete variable domain, with remaining parts taken from reference TRBV7-9 and TRBJ2-7, reads DTGVSQNPRHKITKRGQNVTFRCDPISEHNRLYWYRQTLGQGPEFLTYFQNEAQLEKSRLLSDRFSAERPKGSFSTLEIQRTEQGDSAMYLCASSLGSAKDEQYFGPGTRLTVT.

This clonotype was recorded at least ten times. The V and J genes are TRBV12-3 or TRBV12-4 and TRBJ1-1; tentatively, D is TRBD1 (6 bases). V lost 6 bases and J 10 bases, leaving 18 bases between the germline ends. The CDR3 runs to 13 residues. The CDR3 DNA reads as TGTGCCAGCAGGTCCGTTACAGGGAAGGCAGCTTTCTTT. It translates to CASRSVTGKAAFF.